This T cell receptor (beta chain) came from a study of identical twins. Trimming cost V 6 bases and J 9 bases, with 12 bases left between them. There are 12 residues in the CDR3. This clonotype occurred a few times. A single record per CDR3 protein comes from TCRdb applying MiXCR to the 5' RACE reads. The sample includes some 500,000 distinct CDR3 sequences, less than 25% seen only once; the top ten take about 0.91%. Another study also made use of these data, one on T cells expressing NK-cell markers.

The rearrangement uses TRBV12-3 or TRBV12-4 and TRBJ2-1, with D possibly matching TRBD2 (5 bases). The TCR sequence derives from a woman between 18 and 29 years old in good health. Sequences were obtained from CD4+ T cells sorted from blood. This CDR3 reads CASSRGPGEQFF. As DNA, the CDR3 is TGTGCCAGCAGCCGAGGGCCGGGTGAGCAGTTCTTC.